This T cell receptor beta chain originates from a study of T cell clonotyping in hematopoietic cell transplantation. Findings of the study overall: No sorting was done, leaving CD4 and CD8 contributions mixed. Recipient TCR diversity dropped after transplant; expanded clonotypes rose from day 30 to 180.

Clones were read by immunoSEQ multiplex PCR, and TCRdb kept only the in-frame ones, dropping some. The data contain about 16,000 clones, under 90% of them singletons. CDR3 length: 14 residues. V lost 4 bases to trimming and J lost 2 bases, with 11 bases between them. Germline values: CDR1 MNHNY, CDR2 SVGAGI (reference sequence). Details on this clone: The antigen remains unidentified.

Sequenced sample: peripheral blood mononuclear cells. This receptor was taken from a man aged 50 to 60 in good health. Some clones in this sample may be carry-over from other donors' samples. The chain recombines TRBV6-6 with TRBJ1-2; D gene unclear. CDR3 sequence: CASSSQKGNYGYTF. CDR3 in DNA: TGTGCCAGCAGTTCGCAAAAAGGAAACTATGGCTACACCTTC.